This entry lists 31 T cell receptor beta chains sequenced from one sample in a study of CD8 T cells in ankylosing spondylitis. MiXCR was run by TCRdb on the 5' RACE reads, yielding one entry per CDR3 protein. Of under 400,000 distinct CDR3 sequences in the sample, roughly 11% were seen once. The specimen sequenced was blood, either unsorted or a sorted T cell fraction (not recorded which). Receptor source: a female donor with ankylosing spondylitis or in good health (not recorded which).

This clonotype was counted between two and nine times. CDR3 sequence: CASSPTEGRYEQYF. The DNA for the CDR3 is TGCGCCAGCAGCCCGACCGAGGGGCGCTACGAGCAGTACTTC. V usage is TRBV4-1 and J usage is TRBJ2-7, with D tentatively TRBD1 or TRBD2 (5 bases each). CDR1 MGHRA and CDR2 YSYEKL come from the germline V gene. Trimming stripped 4 bases from V and 3 bases from J, with 13 bases between. The CDR3 length is 14 residues.

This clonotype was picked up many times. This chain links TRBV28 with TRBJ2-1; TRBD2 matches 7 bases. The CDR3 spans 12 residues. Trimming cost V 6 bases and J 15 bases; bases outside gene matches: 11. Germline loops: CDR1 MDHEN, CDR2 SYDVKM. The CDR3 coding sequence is TGTGCCAGCAGCTTCACAGTCCCGGGGGGGTTCTTC. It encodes CASSFTVPGGFF.

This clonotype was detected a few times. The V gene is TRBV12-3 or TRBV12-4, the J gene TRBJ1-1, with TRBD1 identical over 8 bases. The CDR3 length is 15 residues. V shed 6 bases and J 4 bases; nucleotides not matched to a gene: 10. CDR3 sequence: CASSIQGARSTEAFF. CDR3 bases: TGTGCCAGCAGCATTCAGGGGGCGCGGAGCACTGAAGCTTTCTTT.

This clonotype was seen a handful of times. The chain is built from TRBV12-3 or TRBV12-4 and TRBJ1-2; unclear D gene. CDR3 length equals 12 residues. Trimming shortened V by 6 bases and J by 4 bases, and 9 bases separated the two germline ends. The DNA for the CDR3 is TGTGCCAGCAGACCGACGGGCTATGGCTACACCTTC. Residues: CASRPTGYGYTF.

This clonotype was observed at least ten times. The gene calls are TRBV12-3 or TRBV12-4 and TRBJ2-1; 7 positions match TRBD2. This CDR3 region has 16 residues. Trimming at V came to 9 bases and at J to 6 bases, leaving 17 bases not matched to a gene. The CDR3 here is CASPTRGASGLNEQFF. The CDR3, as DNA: TGTGCCAGTCCCACTAGAGGGGCTAGCGGCCTCAATGAGCAGTTCTTC.

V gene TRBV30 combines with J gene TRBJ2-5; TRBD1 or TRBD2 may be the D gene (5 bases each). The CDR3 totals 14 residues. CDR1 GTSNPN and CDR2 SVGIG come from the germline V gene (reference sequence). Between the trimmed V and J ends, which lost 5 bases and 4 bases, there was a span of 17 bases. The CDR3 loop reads CAWGSGALGETQYF. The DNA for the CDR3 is TGTGCCTGGGGCTCCGGGGCTCTCGGAGAGACCCAGTACTTC.

CDR3 protein: CASSQALQEQYF. The CDR3 coding sequence is TGTGCCAGCAGCCAAGCCCTTCAAGAGCAGTACTTC. The chain has TRBV14 and TRBJ2-7; no reliable D call. CDR3 length equals 12 residues. V was cut by 1 base and J by 7 bases, with 8 bases left in between. CDR1 is SGHDN and CDR2 is FVKESK in the germline V gene.

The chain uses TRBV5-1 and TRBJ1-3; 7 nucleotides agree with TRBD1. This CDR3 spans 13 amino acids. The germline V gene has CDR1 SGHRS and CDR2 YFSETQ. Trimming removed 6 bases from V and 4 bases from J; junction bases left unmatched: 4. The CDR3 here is CASIQGEGNTIYF. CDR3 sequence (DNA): TGCGCCAGCATCCAGGGGGAAGGAAACACCATATATTTT.

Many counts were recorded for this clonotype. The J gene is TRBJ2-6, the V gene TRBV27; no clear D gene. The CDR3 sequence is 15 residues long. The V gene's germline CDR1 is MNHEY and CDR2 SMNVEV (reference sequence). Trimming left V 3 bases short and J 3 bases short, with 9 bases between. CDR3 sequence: CASSFGSFGANVLTF. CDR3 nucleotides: TGTGCCAGCAGTTTCGGCAGTTTTGGGGCCAACGTCCTGACTTTC. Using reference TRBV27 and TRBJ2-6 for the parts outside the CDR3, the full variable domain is EAQVTQNPRYLITVTGKKLTVTCSQNMNHEYMSWYRQDPGLGLRQIYYSMNVEVTDKGDVPEGYKVSRKEKRNFPLILESPSPNQTSLYFCASSFGSFGANVLTFGAGSRLTVL.

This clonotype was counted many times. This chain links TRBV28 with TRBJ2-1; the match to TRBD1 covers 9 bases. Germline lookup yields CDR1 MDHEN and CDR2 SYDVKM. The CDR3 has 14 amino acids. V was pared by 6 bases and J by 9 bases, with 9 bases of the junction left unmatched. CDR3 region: CASRPGQGYVEQFF. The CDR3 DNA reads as TGTGCCAGCAGACCGGGACAGGGATATGTTGAGCAGTTCTTC.

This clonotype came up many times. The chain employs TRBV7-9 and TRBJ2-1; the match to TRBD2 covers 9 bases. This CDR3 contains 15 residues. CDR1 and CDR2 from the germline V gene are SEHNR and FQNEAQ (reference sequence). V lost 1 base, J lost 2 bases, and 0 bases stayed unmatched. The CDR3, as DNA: TGTGCCAGCAGCTTAGGACTAGCGGCCTACAATGAGCAGTTCTTC. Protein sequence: CASSLGLAAYNEQFF.

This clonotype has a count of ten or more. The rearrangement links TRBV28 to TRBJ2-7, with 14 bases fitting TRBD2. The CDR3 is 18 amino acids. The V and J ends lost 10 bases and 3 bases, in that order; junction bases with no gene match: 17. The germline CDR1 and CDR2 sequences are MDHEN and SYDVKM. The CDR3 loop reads CAINPGLAGVGELYEQYF. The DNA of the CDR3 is TGTGCCATAAACCCGGGACTAGCGGGAGTTGGGGAACTCTACGAGCAGTACTTC.

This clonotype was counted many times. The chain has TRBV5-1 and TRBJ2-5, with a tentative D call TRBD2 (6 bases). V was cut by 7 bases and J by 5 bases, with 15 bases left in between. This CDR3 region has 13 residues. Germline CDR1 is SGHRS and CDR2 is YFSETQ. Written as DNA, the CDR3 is TGCGCCAGCCAAGTCAGCGGAGGGGAGACCCAGTACTTC. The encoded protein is CASQVSGGETQYF.

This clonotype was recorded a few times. The CDR3, as DNA: TGCAGTGCTGAGCGGGATGTGGCCGGGGAGCTGTTTTTT. Protein sequence: CSAERDVAGELFF. The chain joins TRBV20-1 to TRBJ2-2; 7 bases are a match to TRBD2. The CDR3 extends over 13 amino acids. Germline V lookup: CDR1 DFQATT, CDR2 SNEGSKA (reference sequence). The junction had 6 bases not matched to a gene; V was cut back by 5 bases and J by 6 bases.

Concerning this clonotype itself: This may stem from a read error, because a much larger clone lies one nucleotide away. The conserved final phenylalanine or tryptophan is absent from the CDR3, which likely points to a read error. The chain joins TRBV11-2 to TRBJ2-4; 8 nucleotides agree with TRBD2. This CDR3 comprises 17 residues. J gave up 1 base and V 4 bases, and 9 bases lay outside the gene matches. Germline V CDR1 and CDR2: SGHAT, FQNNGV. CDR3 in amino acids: CASSYTGLAIAKNIQYL. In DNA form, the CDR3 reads TGTGCCAGCAGCTATACCGGACTAGCAATTGCCAAAAACATTCAGTACCTC.

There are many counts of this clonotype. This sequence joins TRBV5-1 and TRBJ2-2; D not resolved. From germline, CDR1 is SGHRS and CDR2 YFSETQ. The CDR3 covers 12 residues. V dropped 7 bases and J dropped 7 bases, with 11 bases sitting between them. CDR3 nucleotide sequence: TGCGCCAGCGCCCGGACCGACGGGGAGCTGTTTTTT. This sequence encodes CASARTDGELFF.

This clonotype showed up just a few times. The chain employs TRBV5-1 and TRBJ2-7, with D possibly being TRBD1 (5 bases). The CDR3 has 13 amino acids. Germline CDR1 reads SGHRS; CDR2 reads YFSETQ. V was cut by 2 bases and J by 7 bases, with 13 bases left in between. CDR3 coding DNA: TGCGCCAGCAGCTTAGGACAACCCGGGGAGCAGTACTTC. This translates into CASSLGQPGEQYF.

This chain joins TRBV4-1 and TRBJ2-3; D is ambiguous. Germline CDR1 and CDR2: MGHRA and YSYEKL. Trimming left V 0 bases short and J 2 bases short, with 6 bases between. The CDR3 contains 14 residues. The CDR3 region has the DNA TGCGCCAGCAGCCAAGATAGGTTCACAGATACGCAGTATTTT. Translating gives CASSQDRFTDTQYF.

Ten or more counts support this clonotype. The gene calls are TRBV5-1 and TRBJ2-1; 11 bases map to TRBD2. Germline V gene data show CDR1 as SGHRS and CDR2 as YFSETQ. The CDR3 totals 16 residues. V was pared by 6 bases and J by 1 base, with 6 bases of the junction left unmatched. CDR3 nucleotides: TGCGCCAGCACCCCAGGGACTAGCGGATCCTACAATGAGCAGTTCTTC. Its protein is CASTPGTSGSYNEQFF. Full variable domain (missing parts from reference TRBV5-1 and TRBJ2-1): KAGVTQTPRYLIKTRGQQVTLSCSPISGHRSVSWYQQTPGQGLQFLFEYFSETQRNKGNFPGRFSGRQFSNSRSEMNVSTLELGDSALYLCASTPGTSGSYNEQFFGPGTRLTVL.

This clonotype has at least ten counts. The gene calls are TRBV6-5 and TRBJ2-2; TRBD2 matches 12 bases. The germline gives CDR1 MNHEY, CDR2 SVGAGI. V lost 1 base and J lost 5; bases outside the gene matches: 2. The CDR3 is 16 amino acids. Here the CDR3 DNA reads TGTGCCAGCAGTTACTTCGGGACTAGCGGGACCGGGGAGCTGTTTTTT. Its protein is CASSYFGTSGTGELFF.

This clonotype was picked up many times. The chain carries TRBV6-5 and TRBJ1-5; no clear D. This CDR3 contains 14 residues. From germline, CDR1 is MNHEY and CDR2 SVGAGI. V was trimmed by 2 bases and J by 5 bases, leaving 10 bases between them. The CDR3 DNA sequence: TGTGCCAGCAGTTACACGCTGGGGTATCAGCCCCAGCATTTT. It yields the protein CASSYTLGYQPQHF.

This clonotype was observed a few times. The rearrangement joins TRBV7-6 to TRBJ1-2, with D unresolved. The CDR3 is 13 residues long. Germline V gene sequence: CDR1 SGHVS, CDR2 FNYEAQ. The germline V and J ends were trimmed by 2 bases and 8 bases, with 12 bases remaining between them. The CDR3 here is CASSLSPRGGYTF. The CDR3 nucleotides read TGTGCCAGCAGCTTATCACCCCGAGGGGGCTACACCTTC.

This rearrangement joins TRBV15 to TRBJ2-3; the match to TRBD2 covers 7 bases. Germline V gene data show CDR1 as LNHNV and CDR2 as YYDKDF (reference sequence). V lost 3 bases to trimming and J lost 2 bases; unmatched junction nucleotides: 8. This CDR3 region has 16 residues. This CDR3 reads CATSSGLAVDTDTQYF. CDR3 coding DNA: TGTGCCACCAGCAGTGGGCTAGCGGTGGACACAGATACGCAGTATTTT.

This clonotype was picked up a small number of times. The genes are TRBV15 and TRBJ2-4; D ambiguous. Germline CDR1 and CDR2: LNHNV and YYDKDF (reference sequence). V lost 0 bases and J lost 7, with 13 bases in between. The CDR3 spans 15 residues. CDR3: CATSRDGDRMNIQYF. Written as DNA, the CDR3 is TGTGCCACCAGCAGAGATGGAGACCGTATGAACATTCAGTACTTC.

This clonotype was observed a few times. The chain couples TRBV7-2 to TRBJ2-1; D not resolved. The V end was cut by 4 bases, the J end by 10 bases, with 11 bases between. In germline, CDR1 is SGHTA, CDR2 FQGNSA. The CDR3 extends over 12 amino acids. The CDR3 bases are TGTGCCAGCAGCTCGGAATTCTGGGAGCAGTTCTTC. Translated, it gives CASSSEFWEQFF.

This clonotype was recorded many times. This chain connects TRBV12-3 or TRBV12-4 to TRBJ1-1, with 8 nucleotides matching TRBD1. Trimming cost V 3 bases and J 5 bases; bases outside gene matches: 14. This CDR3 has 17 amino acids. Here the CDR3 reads CASSFSAWGTGETEAFF. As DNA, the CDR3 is TGTGCCAGCAGTTTTAGCGCGTGGGGGACAGGAGAAACTGAAGCTTTCTTT.

This CDR3 reads CSADSSAGVSYEQYF. The CDR3 DNA reads TGCAGTGCCGACTCCTCAGCGGGAGTGTCCTACGAGCAGTACTTC. The chain joins TRBV20-1 to TRBJ2-7; TRBD2 aligns across 8 bases. Germline assignment: CDR1 DFQATT and CDR2 SNEGSKA (reference sequence). There are 15 residues in the CDR3. The V and J ends lost 6 bases and 1 base, in that order; junction bases with no gene match: 11.

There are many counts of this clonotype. The CDR3 nucleotides read TGCAGTGCCCCAGGGACAGGGTTTGATGAGCAGTTCTTC. Translated, it gives CSAPGTGFDEQFF. V is TRBV20-1 and J is TRBJ2-1; 9 positions agree with TRBD1. Germline V gives CDR1 DFQATT, CDR2 SNEGSKA (reference sequence). After removal of 6 bases from V and 8 bases from J, the junction contained 8 bases not matched to a gene. The CDR3 contains 13 residues.

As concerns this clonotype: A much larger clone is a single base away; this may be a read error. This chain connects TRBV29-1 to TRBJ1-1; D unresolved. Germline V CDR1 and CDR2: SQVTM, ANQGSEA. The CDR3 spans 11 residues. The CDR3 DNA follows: TGCAACACGACGGGGAACACTGAAGCTTTCTTT. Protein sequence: CNTTGNTEAFF.

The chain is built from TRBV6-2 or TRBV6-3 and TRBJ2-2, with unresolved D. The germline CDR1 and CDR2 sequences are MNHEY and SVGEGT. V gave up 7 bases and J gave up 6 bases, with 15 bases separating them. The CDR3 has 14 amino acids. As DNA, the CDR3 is TGTGCCAGCAAAATCAGGAGAAAGGCCGGGGAGCTGTTTTTT. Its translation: CASKIRRKAGELFF.

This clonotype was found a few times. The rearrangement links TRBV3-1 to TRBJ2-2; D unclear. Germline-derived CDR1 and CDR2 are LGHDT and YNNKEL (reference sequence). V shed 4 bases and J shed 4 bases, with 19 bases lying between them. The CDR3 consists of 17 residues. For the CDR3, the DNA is TGTGCCAGCAGCCGTCGGGCTAGAAGGGTGGTCACCGGGGAGCTGTTTTTT. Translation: CASSRRARRVVTGELFF.